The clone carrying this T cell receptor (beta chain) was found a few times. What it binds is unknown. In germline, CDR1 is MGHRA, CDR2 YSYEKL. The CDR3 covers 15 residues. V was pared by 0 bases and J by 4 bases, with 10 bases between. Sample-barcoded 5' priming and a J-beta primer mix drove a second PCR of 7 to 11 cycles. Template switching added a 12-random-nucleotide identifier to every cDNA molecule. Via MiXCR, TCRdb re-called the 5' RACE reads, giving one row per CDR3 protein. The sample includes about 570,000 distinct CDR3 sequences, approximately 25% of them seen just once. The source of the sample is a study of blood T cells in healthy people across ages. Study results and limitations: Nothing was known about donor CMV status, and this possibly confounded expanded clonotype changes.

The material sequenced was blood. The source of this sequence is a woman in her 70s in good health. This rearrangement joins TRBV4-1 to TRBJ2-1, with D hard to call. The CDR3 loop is CASSQDDYLYNEQFF. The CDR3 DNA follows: TGCGCCAGCAGCCAAGATGATTACTTATACAATGAGCAGTTCTTC.